This T cell receptor beta chain is drawn from a study of a mutant IDH1 vaccine in newly diagnosed glioma. The V and J ends lost 7 bases and 5 bases, in that order; junction bases with no gene match: 15. There are 16 residues in the CDR3. Looked up from germline, CDR1 is SGHAT and CDR2 is FQNNGV. Time point in this sample: week 47, end of study. It was 300 ug of mutant IDH1 20-mer peptide that made up each vaccine dose, given with topical imiquimod. TCRdb keeps only in-frame clones here, not all; method: immunoSEQ multiplex PCR. The repertoire holds 25,000 to 35,000 clones, with roughly four fifths as singletons. Concerning this clone itself: Its target is unknown.

The gene calls are TRBV11-2 and TRBJ1-1; the match to TRBD1 covers 8 bases. Sequenced material: PBMCs, taken from a glioma patient whose treatment included an IDH1 peptide vaccine. This receptor was identified in a man younger than 45 with glioma. The CDR3 nucleotides are TGTGCCAGCACCCCCATGAGGGCAGGGGGCCGGACTGAAGCTTTCTTT. This translates into CASTPMRAGGRTEAFF.